This T cell receptor (beta chain) was observed in a study of T cell changes during pregnancy in multiple sclerosis. CDR3 length: 14 amino acids. CDR1 MNHNS and CDR2 SASEGT come from the germline V gene. Trimming took 4 bases from V and 4 from J, leaving 14 bases between them. TCRdb's table, derived via immunoSEQ multiplex PCR, lists solely in-frame clones and lacks some. The table records roughly 93,000 clones, around 93% of them present only once. This sample comprised peripheral blood, obtained before pregnancy. The chain carries TRBV6-1 and TRBJ2-7; D may be TRBD2 (6 bases). The sequence came from a female donor with multiple sclerosis, enrolled in a pregnancy study. CDR3 protein: CASSVELANYEQYF. The CDR3 bases are TGTGCCAGCAGTGTAGAACTAGCTAATTACGAGCAGTACTTC.